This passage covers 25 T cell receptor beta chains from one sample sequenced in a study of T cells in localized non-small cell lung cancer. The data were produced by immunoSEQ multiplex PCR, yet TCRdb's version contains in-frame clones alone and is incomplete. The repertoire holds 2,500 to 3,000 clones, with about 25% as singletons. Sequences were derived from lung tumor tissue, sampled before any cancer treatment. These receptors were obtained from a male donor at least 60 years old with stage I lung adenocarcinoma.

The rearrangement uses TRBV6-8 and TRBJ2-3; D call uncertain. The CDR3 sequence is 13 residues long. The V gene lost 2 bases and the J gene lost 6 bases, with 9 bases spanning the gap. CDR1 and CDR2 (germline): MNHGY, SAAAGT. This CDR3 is CASSYGVGDTQYF. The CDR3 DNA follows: TGTGCCAGCAGTTACGGGGTGGGGGATACGCAGTATTTT.

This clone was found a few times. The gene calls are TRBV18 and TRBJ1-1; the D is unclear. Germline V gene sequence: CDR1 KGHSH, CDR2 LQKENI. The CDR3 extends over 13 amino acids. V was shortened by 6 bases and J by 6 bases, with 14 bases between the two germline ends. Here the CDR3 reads CASSSSQDSEAFF. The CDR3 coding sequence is TGTGCCAGCTCCTCGAGCCAGGACTCTGAAGCTTTCTTT.

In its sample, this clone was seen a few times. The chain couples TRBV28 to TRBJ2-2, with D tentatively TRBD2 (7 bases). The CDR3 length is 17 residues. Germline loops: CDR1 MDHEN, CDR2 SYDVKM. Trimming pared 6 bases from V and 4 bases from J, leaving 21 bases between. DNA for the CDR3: TGTGCCAGCAGCGCCCCCTGGGGAGGGGGTGGCACCGGGGAGCTGTTTTTT. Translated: CASSAPWGGGGTGELFF.

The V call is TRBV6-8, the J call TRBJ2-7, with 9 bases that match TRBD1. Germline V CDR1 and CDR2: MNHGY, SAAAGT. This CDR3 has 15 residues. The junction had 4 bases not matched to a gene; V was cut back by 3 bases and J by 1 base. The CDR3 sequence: CASSYRGQGSYEQYF. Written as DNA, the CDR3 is TGTGCCAGCAGTTATCGGGGACAGGGATCCTACGAGCAGTACTTC.

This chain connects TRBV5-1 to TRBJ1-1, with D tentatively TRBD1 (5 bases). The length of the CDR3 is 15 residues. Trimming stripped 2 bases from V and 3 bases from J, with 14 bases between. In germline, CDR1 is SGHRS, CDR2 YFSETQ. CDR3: CASSFSGGAYTEAFF. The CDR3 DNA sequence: TGCGCCAGCAGCTTTAGTGGGGGTGCATACACTGAAGCTTTCTTT.

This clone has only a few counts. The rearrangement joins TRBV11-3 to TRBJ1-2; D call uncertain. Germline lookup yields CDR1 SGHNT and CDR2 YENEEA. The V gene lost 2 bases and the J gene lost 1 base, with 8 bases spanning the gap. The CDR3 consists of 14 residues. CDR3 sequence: CASSLMIFNYGYTF. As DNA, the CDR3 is TGTGCCAGCAGCTTAATGATTTTTAACTATGGCTACACCTTC.

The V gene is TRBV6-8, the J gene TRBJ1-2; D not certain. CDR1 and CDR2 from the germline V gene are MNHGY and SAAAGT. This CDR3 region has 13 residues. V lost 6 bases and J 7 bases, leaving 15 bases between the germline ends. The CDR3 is CASSPRMTSGYTF. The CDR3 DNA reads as TGTGCCAGCAGCCCCCGCATGACGAGTGGCTACACCTTC.

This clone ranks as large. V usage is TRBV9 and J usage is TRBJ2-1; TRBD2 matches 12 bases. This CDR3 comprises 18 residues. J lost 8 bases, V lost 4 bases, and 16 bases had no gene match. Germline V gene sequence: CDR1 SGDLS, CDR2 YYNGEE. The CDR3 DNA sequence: TGTGCCAGCAGCTTACAACCGGCTAGCGGGGGGGCCGAGTATGAGCAGTTCTTC. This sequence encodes CASSLQPASGGAEYEQFF.

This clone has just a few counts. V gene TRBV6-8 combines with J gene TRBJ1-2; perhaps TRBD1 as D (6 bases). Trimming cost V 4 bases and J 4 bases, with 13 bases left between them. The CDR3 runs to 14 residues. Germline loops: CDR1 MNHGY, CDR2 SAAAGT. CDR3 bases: TGTGCCAGCAGTTCCACAGGGCAGGCCTATGGCTACACCTTC. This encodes CASSSTGQAYGYTF.

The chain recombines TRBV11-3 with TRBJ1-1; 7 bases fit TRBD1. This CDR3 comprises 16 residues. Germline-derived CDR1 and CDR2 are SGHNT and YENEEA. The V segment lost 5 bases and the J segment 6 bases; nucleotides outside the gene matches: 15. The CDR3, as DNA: TGTGCCAGCAGCCGGGACAGCCTAAATGCGGTGGCTGAAGCTTTCTTT. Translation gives CASSRDSLNAVAEAFF.

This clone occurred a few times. The CDR3 DNA reads as TGTGCCAGCAGCTCTCTTGGCGGGAGGGGGGGAGAGCAGTTCTTC. This translates into CASSSLGGRGGEQFF. The rearrangement uses TRBV11-3 and TRBJ2-1; TRBD2 agrees at 9 bases. The CDR3 consists of 15 residues. CDR1 is SGHNT, CDR2 YENEEA, per germline. The V gene end was trimmed by 4 bases and the J gene end by 10 bases; junction bases not matched to a gene: 11.

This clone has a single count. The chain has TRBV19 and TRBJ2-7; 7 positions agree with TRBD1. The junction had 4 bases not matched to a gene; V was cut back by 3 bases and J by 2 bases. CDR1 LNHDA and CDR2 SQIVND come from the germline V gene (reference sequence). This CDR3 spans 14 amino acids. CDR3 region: CASSIRQGAYEQYF. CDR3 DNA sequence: TGTGCCAGTAGTATCCGACAGGGCGCCTACGAGCAGTACTTC.

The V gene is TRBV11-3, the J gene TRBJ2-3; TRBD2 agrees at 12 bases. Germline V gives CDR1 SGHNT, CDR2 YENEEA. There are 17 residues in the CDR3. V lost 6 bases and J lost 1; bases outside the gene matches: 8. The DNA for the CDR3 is TGTGCCAGCAGACCCGGTCGACTAGCGGGAGGCACAGATACGCAGTATTTT. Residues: CASRPGRLAGGTDTQYF.

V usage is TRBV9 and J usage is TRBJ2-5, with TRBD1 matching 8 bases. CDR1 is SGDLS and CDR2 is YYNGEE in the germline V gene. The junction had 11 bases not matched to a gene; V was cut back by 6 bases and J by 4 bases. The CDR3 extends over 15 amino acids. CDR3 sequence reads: CASTYRDTGGETQYF. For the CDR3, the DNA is TGTGCCAGCACCTACCGGGACACAGGGGGAGAGACCCAGTACTTC.

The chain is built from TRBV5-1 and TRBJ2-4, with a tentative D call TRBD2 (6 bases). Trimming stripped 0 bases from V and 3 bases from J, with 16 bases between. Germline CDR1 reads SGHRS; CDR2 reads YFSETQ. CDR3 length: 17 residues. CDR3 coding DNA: TGCGCCAGCAGCTTGGATACGGCAGGAGGGTACAAAAACATTCAGTACTTC. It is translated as CASSLDTAGGYKNIQYF.

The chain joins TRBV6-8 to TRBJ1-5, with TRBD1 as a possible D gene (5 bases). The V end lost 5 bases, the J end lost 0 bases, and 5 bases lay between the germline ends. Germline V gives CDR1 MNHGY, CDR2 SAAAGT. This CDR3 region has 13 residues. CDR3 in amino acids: CASSGGSNQPQHF. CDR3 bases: TGTGCCAGCAGTGGGGGTAGCAATCAGCCCCAGCATTTT.

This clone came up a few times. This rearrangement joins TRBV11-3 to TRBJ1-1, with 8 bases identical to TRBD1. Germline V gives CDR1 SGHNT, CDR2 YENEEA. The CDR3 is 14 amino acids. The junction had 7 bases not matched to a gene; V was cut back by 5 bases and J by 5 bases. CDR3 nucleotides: TGTGCCAGCAGCACGACAGGGGCTCGGACTGAAGCTTTCTTT. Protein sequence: CASSTTGARTEAFF.

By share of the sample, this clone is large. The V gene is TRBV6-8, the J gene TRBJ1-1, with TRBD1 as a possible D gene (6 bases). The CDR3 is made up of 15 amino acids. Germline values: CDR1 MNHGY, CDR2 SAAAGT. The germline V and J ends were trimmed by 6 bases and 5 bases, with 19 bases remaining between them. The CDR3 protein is CASRKTGLANTEAFF. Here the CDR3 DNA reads TGTGCCAGCAGAAAAACAGGGCTAGCGAATACTGAAGCTTTCTTT.

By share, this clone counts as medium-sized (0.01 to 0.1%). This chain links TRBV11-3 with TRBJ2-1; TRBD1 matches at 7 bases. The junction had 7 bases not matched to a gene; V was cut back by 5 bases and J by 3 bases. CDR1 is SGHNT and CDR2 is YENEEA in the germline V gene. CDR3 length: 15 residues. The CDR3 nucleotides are TGTGCCAGCAGCCAGACGACAGGGAGCTACAATGAGCAGTTCTTC. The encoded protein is CASSQTTGSYNEQFF.

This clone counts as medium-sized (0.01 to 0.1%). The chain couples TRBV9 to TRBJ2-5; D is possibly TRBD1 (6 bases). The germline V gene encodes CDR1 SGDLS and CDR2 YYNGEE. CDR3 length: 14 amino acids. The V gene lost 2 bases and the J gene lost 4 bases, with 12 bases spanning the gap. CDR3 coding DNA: TGTGCCAGCAGCGTCTCAGGGGTGGCAGAGACCCAGTACTTC. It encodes CASSVSGVAETQYF.

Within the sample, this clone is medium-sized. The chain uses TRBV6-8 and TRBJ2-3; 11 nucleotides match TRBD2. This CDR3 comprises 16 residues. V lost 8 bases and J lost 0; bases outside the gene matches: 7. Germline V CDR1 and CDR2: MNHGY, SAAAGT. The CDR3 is CASRTSSGGSTDTQYF. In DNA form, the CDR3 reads TGTGCCAGCCGGACCTCTAGCGGGGGGAGCACAGATACGCAGTATTTT.

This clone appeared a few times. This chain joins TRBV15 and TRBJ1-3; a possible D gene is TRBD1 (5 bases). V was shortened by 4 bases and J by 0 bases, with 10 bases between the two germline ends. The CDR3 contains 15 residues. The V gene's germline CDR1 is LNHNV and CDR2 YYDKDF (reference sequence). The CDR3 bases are TGTGCCACCAGCAAAGCGGGGCCCTCTGGAAACACCATATATTTT. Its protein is CATSKAGPSGNTIYF. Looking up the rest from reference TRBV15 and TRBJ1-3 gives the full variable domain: DAMVIQNPRYQVTQFGKPVTLSCSQTLNHNVMYWYQQKSSQAPKLLFHYYDKDFNNEADTPDNFQSRRPNTSFCFLDIRSPGLGDTAMYLCATSKAGPSGNTIYFGEGSWLTVV.

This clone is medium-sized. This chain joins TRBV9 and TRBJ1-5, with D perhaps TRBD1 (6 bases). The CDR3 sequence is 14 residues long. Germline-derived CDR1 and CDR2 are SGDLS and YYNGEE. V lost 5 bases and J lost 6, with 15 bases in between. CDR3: CASRQGSGGQPQHF. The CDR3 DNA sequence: TGTGCCAGCAGACAGGGTTCGGGCGGTCAGCCCCAGCATTTT.

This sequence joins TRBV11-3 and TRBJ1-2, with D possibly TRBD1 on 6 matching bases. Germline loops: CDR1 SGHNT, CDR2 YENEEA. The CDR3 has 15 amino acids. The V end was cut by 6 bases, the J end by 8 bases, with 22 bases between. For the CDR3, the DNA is TGTGCCAGCAGGGGGGCGGATACCCCTCGCTCGGGCTACACCTTC. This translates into CASRGADTPRSGYTF.

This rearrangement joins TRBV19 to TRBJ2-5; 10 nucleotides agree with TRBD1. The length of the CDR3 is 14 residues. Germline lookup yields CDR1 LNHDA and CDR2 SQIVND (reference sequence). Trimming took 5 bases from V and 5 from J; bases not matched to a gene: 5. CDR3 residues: CASSSTGGWETQYF. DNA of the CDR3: TGTGCCAGTAGTTCGACAGGGGGCTGGGAGACCCAGTACTTC. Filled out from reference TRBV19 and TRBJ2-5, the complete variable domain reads DGGITQSPKYLFRKEGQNVTLSCEQNLNHDAMYWYRQDPGQGLRLIYYSQIVNDFQKGDIAEGYSVSREKKESFPLTVTSAQKNPTAFYLCASSSTGGWETQYFGPGTRLLVL.